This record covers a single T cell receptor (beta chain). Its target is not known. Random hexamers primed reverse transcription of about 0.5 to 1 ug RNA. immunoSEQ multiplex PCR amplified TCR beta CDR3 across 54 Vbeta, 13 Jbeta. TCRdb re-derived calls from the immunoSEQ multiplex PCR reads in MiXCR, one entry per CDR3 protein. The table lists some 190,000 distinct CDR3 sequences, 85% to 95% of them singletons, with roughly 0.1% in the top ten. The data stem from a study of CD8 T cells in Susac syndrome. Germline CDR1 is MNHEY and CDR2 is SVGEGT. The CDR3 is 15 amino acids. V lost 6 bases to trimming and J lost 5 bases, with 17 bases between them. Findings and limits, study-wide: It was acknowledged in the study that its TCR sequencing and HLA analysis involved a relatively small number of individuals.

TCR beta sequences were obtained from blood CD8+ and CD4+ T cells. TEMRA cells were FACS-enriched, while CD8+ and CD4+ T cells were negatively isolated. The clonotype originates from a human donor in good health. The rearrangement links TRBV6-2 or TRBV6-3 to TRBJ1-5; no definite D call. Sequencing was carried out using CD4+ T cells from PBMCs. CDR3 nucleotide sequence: TGTGCCAGCAGATATGGGCTGCTAAGCGATCAGCCCCAGCATTTT. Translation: CASRYGLLSDQPQHF.